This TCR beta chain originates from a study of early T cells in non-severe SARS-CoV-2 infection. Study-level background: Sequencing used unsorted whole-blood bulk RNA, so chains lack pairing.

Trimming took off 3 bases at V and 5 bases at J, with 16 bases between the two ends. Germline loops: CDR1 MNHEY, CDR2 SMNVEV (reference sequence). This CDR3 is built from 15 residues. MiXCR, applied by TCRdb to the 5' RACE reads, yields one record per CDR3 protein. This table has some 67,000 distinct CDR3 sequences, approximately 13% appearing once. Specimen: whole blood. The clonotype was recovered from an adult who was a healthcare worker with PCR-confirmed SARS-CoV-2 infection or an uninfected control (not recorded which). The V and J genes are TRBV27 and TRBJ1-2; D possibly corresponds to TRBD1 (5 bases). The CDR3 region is CASSFDSFNFYGYTF. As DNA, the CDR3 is TGTGCCAGCAGTTTTGACAGCTTCAATTTTTATGGCTACACCTTC.